These T cell receptor beta chains were read from a single sample in a study of Graves' ophthalmopathy and Graves' hyperthyroidism. A single record per CDR3 protein comes from TCRdb applying MiXCR to the multiplex PCR reads. The data show 150,000 to 200,000 distinct CDR3 sequences, less than 45% seen once. Sequenced material: peripheral blood. The receptors come from a woman between 40 and 50 years old with Graves' ophthalmopathy. Each CDR3 is given with its conserved first and last residue. A D gene is named only where the DNA matches it firmly. Only some rows state a clone size, as once, few, many or a class for expanded clones.

>TRBJ2-5|.|TRBV12-3/TRBV12-4|TRBD2
TGTGCCAGCAACATAGCGGGCCAAGAGACCCAGTACTTC
CASNIAGQETQYF
>TRBJ2-7|many|TRBV11-2|TRBD2
TGTGCCAGCAGCTTGACTAGCGGGAGGGCCTCTGCCCACGAGCAGTACTTC
CASSLTSGRASAHEQYF
>TRBJ2-5|.|TRBV2|TRBD1
TGTGCCAGCACGCCGGGGTCAGGGGGAGAGACCCAGTACTTC
CASTPGSGGETQYF
>TRBJ2-5|many|TRBV7-9|.
TGTGCCAGCAGCTTAGTTCGGGCAGAAGAGACCCAGTACTTC
CASSLVRAEETQYF
>TRBJ2-7|.|TRBV7-2|.
TGTGCCAGCAGCCCGGAGTGGCAAAGCTCCTACGAGCAGTACTTC
CASSPEWQSSYEQYF
>TRBJ1-2|many|TRBV29-1|.
TGCAGCGTTGACGGATCCGAGCGCCCAACACTCTACACCTTC
CSVDGSERPTLYTF
>TRBJ2-5|once|TRBV7-8|TRBD2
TGTGCCAGCAGCAGGGGGACTAGCGGGGGGGCACGAGAGACCCAGTACTTC
CASSRGTSGGARETQYF
>TRBJ1-1|many|TRBV12-5|TRBD1
TGTGCTAGTGGTTTGGCCCAGGGACAGGGGGTCACTGAAGCTTTCTTT
CASGLAQGQGVTEAFF
>TRBJ1-1|many|TRBV28|.
TGTGCCAGCAGTTTTTCGGGAGGCGCGTCTGAAGCTTTCTTT
CASSFSGGASEAFF
>TRBJ2-7|many|TRBV6-1|.
TGTGCCAGCAGGACCCATGAGGGAAAAGGGGGCGAGCAGTACTTC
CASRTHEGKGGEQYF
>TRBJ1-3|many|TRBV19|.
TGTGCCAGTAGAAGTCGTTCCGACACCATATATTTT
CASRSRSDTIYF
>TRBJ1-2|.|TRBV12-3/TRBV12-4|TRBD1
TGTGCCAGCACCCTAAGAAGACAGGGCGGCTATGGCTACACCTTC
CASTLRRQGGYGYTF
>TRBJ1-2|many|TRBV12-3/TRBV12-4|TRBD1
TGTGCCAGCAGTTCATGGAGGACAGGGAGCTACACCTTC
CASSSWRTGSYTF
>TRBJ1-1|.|TRBV6-2/TRBV6-3|.
TGTGCCAGCAACCCGCCCTTAAGGGACACTGAAGCTTTCTTT
CASNPPLRDTEAFF
>TRBJ2-7|many|TRBV7-2|.
TGTGCCAGCAGCTTAGCGGCTACCACGTTGAACTACGAGCAGTACTTC
CASSLAATTLNYEQYF